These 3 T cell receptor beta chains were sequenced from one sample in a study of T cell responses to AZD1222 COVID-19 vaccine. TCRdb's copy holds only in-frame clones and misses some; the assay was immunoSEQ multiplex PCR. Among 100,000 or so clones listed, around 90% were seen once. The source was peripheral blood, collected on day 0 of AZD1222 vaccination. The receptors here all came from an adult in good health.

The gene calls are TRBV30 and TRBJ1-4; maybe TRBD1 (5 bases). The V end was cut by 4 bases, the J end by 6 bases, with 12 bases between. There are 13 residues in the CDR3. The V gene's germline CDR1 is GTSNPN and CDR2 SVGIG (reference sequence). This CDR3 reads CAWTTGGDEKLFF. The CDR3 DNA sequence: TGTGCCTGGACCACAGGAGGGGATGAAAAACTGTTTTTT.

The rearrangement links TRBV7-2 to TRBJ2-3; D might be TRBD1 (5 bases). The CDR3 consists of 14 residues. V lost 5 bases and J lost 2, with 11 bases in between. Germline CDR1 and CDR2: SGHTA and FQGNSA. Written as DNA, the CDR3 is TGTGCCAGCAGCGACAGTAAAACCACAGATACGCAGTATTTT. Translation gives CASSDSKTTDTQYF.

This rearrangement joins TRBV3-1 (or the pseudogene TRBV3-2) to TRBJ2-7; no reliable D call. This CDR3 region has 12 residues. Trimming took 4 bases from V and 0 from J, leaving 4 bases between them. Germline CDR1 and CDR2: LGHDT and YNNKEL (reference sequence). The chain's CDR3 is CASSRSSYEQYF. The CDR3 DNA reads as TGTGCCAGCAGCCGGAGCTCCTACGAGCAGTACTTC.